Listed below are T cell receptor beta chains from one sample, sequenced in a study of memory CD4+ T cells and cytomegalovirus serostatus. This table comes from immunoSEQ multiplex PCR, and its TCRdb copy is limited to in-frame clones, with some not included. The sample includes fewer than 75,000 clones, 70% to 80% seen only once; the top ten take less than 0.95%. The sample comprised memory CD4+ T cells from blood. Source of these receptors: an adult in good health and CMV-seronegative. CDR3s include the opening cysteine and the closing phenylalanine or tryptophan. The order of the fields is clone size, D gene, J gene, V gene, CDR3 protein, CDR3 DNA. The D gene is left open where the match is weak. The size entry is marked missing in some rows and otherwise reads once, few, many or a size class.

>.|.|TRBJ1-1|TRBV6-1
CASRIDSNTEAFF
TGTGCCAGCAGAATAGACAGTAACACTGAAGCTTTCTTT
>.|TRBD1|TRBJ1-2|TRBV4-2
CASSQNLGQGGGYTF
TGTGCCAGCAGCCAAAACCTTGGACAGGGGGGCGGCTACACCTTC
>once|.|TRBJ1-2|TRBV20-1
CSAARGYTF
TGCAGTGCCGCCCGTGGCTACACCTTC
>few|TRBD2|TRBJ2-2|TRBV6-5
CASRTSGRGTGELFF
TGTGCCAGCAGGACTAGCGGGAGGGGTACCGGGGAGCTGTTTTTT
>few|.|TRBJ1-1|TRBV28
CASREDDRMNTEAFF
TGTGCCAGCAGAGAAGACGACAGAATGAACACTGAAGCTTTCTTT
>.|.|TRBJ2-3|TRBV4-1
CASSQSTDTQYF
TGCGCCAGCAGCCAGAGTACAGATACGCAGTATTTT
>few|TRBD1|TRBJ2-7|TRBV10-3
CAISDPGQGSFPEQYF
TGTGCCATCAGTGACCCCGGACAGGGGTCTTTCCCCGAGCAGTACTTC
>.|.|TRBJ2-1|TRBV7-9
CASSFNVYNEQFF
TGTGCCAGCAGCTTTAACGTCTACAATGAGCAGTTCTTC
>.|.|TRBJ1-4|TRBV25-1
CASSESGKSEKLFF
TGTGCCAGCAGTGAATCCGGGAAATCCGAAAAACTGTTTTTT
>.|TRBD2|TRBJ2-3|TRBV28
CASIRGLAGGLGTDTQYF
TGTGCCAGCATACGGGGACTAGCGGGGGGACTCGGCACAGATACGCAGTATTTT
>.|TRBD1|TRBJ1-3|TRBV7-2
CASSFGQDGNTIYF
TGTGCCAGCAGCTTCGGACAGGACGGAAACACCATATATTTT
>.|.|TRBJ1-3|TRBV28
CASSPPRGYTIYF
TGTGCCAGCAGTCCGCCCCGGGGATACACCATATATTTT
>.|TRBD1|TRBJ2-4|TRBV4-1
CASSQPGQGKNIQYF
TGCGCCAGCAGCCAACCGGGACAGGGGAAAAACATTCAGTACTTC
>few|.|TRBJ2-2|TRBV7-2
CASSLLGGANTGELFF
TGTGCCAGCAGCTTATTAGGCGGGGCGAACACCGGGGAGCTGTTTTTT
>.|.|TRBJ1-5|TRBV5-8
CASSLGTRVSNQPQHF
TGTGCCAGCAGCTTGGGGACGAGGGTAAGCAATCAGCCCCAGCATTTT
>.|TRBD1|TRBJ2-6|TRBV11-2
CASSFTAGQGAGANVLTF
TGTGCCAGCAGCTTCACCGCGGGACAGGGGGCTGGGGCCAACGTCCTGACTTTC
>.|.|TRBJ2-7|TRBV2
CASSAFGTGTFEQYF
TGTGCCAGCAGTGCCTTTGGGACGGGGACGTTTGAGCAGTACTTC
>.|.|TRBJ2-1|TRBV9
CASSAHLGASGDEQFF
TGTGCCAGCAGCGCCCATCTGGGGGCCAGTGGCGATGAGCAGTTCTTC
>.|.|TRBJ1-1|TRBV11-2
CASSKEGRRWNTEAFF
TGTGCCAGCAGCAAGGAGGGTCGACGGTGGAACACTGAAGCTTTCTTT
>.|.|TRBJ1-2|TRBV6-5
CASSSPSDGKGYTF
TGTGCCAGCAGTTCGCCCTCAGATGGAAAAGGCTACACCTTC
>.|.|TRBJ1-1|TRBV12-2
CASRLGSPSFF
TGTGCAAGTCGCTTAGGAAGCCCCTCTTTCTTT
>.|TRBD2|TRBJ2-3|TRBV7-2
CASSLGAGGLTDTQYF
TGTGCCAGCAGCTTGGGAGCGGGGGGCCTCACAGATACGCAGTATTTT
>.|TRBD2|TRBJ2-7|TRBV6-1
CASEGGPIVYEQYF
TGTGCCAGCGAGGGAGGGCCAATCGTATACGAGCAGTACTTC
>.|.|TRBJ2-5|TRBV5-1
CASSVGSEETQYF
TGCGCCAGCAGCGTTGGGTCTGAAGAGACCCAGTACTTC